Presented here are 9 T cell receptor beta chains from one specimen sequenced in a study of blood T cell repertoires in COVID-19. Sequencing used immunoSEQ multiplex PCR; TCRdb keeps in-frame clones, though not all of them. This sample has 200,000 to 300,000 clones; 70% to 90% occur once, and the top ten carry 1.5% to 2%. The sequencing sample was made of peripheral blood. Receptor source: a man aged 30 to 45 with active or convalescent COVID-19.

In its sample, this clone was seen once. CDR3: CASSEQLADYNEQFF. The CDR3 DNA follows: TGTGCCAGCAGTGAACAACTAGCGGACTACAATGAGCAGTTCTTC. The chain is built from TRBV6-1 and TRBJ2-1; 8 bases agree with TRBD2. From germline, CDR1 is MNHNS and CDR2 SASEGT. The CDR3 is 15 amino acids. Trimming cost V 2 bases and J 3 bases; bases outside gene matches: 3.

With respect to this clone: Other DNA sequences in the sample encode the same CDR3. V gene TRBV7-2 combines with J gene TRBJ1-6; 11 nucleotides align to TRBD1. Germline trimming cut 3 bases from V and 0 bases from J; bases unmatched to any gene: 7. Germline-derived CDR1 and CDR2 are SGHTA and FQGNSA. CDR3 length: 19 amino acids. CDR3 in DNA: TGTGCCAGCAGCTTGCGGACAGGGGGCCCGAGCTCCTATAATTCACCCCTCCACTTT. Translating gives CASSLRTGGPSSYNSPLHF.

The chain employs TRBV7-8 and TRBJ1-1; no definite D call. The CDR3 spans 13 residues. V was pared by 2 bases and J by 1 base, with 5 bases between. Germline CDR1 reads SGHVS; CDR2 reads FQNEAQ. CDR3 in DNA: TGTGCCAGCAGCTTAACAAGGAACACTGAAGCTTTCTTT. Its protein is CASSLTRNTEAFF.

CDR3 sequence reads: CASSTGNQPQHF. CDR3 bases: TGTGCCAGTAGTACCGGGAATCAGCCCCAGCATTTT. V gene TRBV19 combines with J gene TRBJ1-5, with D unresolved. The V gene's germline CDR1 is LNHDA and CDR2 SQIVND (reference sequence). The CDR3 runs 12 residues. V was cut by 4 bases and J by 4 bases, with 5 bases left in between.

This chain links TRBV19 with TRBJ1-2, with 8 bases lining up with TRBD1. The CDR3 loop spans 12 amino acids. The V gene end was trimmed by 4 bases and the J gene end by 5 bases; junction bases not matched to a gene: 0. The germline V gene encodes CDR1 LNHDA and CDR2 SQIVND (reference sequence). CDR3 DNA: TGTGCCAGTAGTAGGGACAGGTATGGCTACACCTTC. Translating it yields CASSRDRYGYTF.

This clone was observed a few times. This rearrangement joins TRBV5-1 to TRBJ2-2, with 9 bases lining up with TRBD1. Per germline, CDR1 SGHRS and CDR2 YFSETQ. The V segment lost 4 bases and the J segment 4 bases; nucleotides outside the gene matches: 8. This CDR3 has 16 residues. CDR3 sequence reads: CASSGGRDRATGELFF. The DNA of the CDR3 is TGCGCCAGCAGCGGCGGAAGGGACAGGGCCACCGGGGAGCTGTTTTTT.

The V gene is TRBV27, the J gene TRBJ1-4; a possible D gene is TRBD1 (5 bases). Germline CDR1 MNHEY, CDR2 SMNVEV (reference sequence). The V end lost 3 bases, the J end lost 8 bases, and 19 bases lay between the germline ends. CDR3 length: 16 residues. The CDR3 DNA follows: TGTGCCAGCAGTTTCGATTATCGGTCAGGGAGGGAAAAACTGTTTTTT. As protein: CASSFDYRSGREKLFF.

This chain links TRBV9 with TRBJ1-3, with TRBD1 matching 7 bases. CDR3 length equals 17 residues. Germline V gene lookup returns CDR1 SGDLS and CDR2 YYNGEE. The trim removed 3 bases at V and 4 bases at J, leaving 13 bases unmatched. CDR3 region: CASSAQTGFSSGNTIYF. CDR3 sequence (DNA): TGTGCCAGCAGCGCCCAGACAGGGTTTTCTTCGGGAAACACCATATATTTT.

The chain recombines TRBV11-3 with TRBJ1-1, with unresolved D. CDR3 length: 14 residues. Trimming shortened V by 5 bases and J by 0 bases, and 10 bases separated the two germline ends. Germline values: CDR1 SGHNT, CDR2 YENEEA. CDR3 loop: CASSPVGMNTEAFF. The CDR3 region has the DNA TGTGCCAGCAGCCCCGTCGGGATGAACACTGAAGCTTTCTTT. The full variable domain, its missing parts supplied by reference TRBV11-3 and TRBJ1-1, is EAGVVQSPRYKIIEKKQPVAFWCNPISGHNTLYWYLQNLGQGPELLIRYENEEAVDDSQLPKDRFSAERLKGVDSTLKIQPAELGDSAVYLCASSPVGMNTEAFFGQGTRLTVV.